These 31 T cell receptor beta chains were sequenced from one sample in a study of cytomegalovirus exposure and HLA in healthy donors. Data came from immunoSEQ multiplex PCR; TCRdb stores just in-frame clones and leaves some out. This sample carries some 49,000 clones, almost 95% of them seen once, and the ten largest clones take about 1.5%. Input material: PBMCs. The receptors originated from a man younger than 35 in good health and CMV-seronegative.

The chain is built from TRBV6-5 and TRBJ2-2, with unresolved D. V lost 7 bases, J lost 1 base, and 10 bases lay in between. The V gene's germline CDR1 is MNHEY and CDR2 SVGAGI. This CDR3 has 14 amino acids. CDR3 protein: CASIGHRNTGELFF. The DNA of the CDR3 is TGTGCCAGCATCGGTCACAGGAACACCGGGGAGCTGTTTTTT.

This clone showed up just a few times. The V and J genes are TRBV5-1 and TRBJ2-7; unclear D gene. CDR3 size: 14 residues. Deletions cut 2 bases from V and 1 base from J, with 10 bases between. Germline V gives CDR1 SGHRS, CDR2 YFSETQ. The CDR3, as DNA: TGCGCCAGCAGCTTAGGTCAGGTATCCTACGAGCAGTACTTC. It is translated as CASSLGQVSYEQYF.

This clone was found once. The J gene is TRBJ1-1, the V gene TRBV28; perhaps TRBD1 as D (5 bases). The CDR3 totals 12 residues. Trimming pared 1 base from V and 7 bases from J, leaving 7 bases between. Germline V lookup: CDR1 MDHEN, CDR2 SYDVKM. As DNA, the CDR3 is TGTGCCAGCAGTTTATCAGGGCGTGAAGCTTTCTTT. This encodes CASSLSGREAFF.

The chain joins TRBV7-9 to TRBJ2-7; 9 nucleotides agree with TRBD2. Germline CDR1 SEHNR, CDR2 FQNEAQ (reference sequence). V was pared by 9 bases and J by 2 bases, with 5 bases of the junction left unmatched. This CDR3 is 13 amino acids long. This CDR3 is CASSTSGPYEQYF. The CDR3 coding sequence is TGTGCCAGTTCGACTAGCGGACCCTACGAGCAGTACTTC.

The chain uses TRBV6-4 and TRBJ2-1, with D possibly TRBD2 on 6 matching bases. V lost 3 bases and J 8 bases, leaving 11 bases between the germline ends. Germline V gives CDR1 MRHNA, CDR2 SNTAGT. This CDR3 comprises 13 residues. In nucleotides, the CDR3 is TGTGCCAGCAGTGAAGAAGGAGGGTATGAGCAGTTCTTC. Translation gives CASSEEGGYEQFF.

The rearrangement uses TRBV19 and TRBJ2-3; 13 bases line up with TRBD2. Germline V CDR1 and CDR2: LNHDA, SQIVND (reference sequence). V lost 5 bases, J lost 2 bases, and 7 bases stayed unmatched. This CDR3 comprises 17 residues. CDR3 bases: TGTGCCAGTAGTTATGGGACTAGCGGGACCTTCACAGATACGCAGTATTTT. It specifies CASSYGTSGTFTDTQYF.

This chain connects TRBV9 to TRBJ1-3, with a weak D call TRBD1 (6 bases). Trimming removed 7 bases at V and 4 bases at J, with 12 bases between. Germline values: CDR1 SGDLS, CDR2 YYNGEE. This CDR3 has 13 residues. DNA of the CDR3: TGTGCCAGCGATCAGGGGACCGGAAACACCATATATTTT. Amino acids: CASDQGTGNTIYF.

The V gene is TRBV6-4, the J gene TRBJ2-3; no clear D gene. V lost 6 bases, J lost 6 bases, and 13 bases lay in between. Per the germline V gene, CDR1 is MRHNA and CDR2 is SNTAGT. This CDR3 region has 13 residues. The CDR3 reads CASSITEVDTQYF. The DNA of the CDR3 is TGTGCCAGCAGCATCACTGAGGTTGATACGCAGTATTTT.

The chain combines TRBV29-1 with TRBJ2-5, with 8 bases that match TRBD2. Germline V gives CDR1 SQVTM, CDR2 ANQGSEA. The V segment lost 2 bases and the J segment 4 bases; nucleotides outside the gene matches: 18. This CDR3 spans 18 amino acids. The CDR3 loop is CSVEPPGVGAGAPETQYF. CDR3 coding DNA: TGCAGCGTTGAACCACCTGGCGTGGGAGCGGGAGCTCCAGAGACCCAGTACTTC.

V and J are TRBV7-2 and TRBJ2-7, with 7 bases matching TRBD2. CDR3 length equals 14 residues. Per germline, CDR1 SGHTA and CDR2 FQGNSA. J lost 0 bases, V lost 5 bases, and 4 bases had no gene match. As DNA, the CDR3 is TGTGCCAGCAGCAGGCGGGAGACCTCCTACGAGCAGTACTTC. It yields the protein CASSRRETSYEQYF.

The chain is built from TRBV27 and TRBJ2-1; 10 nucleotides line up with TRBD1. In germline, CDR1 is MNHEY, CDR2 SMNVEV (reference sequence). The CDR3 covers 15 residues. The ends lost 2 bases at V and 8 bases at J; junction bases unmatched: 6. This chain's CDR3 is CASSLRDRGWDEQFF. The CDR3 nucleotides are TGTGCCAGCAGTTTAAGGGACAGGGGATGGGATGAGCAGTTCTTC.

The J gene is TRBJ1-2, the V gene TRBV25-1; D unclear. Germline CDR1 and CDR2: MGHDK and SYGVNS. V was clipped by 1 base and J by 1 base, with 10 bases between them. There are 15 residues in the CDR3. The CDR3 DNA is TGTGCCAGCAGTGAATCTGGCGGCCTTAACTATGGCTACACCTTC. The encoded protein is CASSESGGLNYGYTF.

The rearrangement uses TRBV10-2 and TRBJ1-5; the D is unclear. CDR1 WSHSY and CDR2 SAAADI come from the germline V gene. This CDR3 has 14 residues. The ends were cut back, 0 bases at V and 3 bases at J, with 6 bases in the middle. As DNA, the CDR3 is TGCGCCAGCAGTGAGTCGGCAGTCAATCAGCCCCAGCATTTT. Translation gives CASSESAVNQPQHF.

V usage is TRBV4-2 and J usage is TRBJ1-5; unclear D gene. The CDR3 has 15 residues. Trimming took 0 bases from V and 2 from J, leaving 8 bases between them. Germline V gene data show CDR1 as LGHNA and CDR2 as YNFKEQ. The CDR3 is CASSQDRRGNQPQHF. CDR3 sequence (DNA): TGTGCCAGCAGCCAAGATAGGCGGGGCAATCAGCCCCAGCATTTT.

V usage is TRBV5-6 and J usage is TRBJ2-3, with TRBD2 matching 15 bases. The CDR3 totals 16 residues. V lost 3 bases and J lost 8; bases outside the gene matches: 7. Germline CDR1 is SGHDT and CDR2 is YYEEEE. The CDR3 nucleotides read TGTGCCAGCAGCTCAACCGGGACTAGCGGGAGGCGTACGCAGTATTTT. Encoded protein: CASSSTGTSGRRTQYF. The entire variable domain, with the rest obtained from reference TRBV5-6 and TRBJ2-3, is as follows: DAGVTQSPTHLIKTRGQQVTLRCSPKSGHDTVSWYQQALGQGPQFIFQYYEEEERQRGNFPDRFSGHQFPNYSSELNVNALLLGDSALYLCASSSTGTSGRRTQYFGPGTRLTVL.

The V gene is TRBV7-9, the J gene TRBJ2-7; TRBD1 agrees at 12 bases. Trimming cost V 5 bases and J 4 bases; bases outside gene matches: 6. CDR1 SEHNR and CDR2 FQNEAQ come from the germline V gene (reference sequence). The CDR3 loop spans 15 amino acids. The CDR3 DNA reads TGTGCCAGCAGCCGTGGGACAGGGGGCAGGTACGAGCAGTACTTC. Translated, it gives CASSRGTGGRYEQYF.

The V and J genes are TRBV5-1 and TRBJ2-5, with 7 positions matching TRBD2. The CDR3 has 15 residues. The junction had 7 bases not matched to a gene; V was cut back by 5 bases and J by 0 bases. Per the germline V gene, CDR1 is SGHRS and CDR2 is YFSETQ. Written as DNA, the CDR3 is TGCGCCAGCAGTCGTGGGGCGGGGGACCAAGAGACCCAGTACTTC. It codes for CASSRGAGDQETQYF.

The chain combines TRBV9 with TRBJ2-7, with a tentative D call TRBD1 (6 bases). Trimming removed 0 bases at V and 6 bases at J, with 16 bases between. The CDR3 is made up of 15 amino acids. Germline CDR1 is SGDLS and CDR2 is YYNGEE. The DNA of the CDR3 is TGTGCCAGCAGCGTAGAGCTTAGGCAGGGGTCCGAGCAGTACTTC. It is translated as CASSVELRQGSEQYF.

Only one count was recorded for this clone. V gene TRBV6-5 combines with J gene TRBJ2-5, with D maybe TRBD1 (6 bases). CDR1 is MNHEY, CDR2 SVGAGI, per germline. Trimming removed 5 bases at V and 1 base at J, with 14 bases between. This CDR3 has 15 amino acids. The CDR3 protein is CASSPAGTLQETQYF. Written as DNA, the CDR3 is TGTGCCAGCAGTCCAGCCGGGACACTCCAAGAGACCCAGTACTTC.

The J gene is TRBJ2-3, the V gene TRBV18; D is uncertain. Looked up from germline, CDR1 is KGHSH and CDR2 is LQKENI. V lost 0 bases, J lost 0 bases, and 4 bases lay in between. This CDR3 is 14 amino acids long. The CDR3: CASSPPSSTDTQYF. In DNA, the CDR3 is TGTGCCAGCTCACCACCATCTAGCACAGATACGCAGTATTTT.

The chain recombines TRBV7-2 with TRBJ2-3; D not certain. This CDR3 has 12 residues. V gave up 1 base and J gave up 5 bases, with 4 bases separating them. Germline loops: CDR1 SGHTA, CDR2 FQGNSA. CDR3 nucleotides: TGTGCCAGCAGCTTAGGTCGAGATACGCAGTATTTT. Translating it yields CASSLGRDTQYF.

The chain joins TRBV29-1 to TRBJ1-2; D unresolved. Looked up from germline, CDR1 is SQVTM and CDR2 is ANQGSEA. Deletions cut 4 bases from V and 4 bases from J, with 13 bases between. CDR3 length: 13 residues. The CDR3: CSVGLPGPYGYTF. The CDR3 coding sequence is TGCAGCGTTGGCTTGCCAGGCCCCTATGGCTACACCTTC.

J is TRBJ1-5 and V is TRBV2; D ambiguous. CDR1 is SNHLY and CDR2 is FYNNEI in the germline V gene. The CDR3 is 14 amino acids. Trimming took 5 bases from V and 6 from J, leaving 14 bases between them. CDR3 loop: CASSYSSEPQPQHF. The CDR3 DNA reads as TGTGCCAGCAGTTACTCTTCCGAGCCTCAGCCCCAGCATTTT.

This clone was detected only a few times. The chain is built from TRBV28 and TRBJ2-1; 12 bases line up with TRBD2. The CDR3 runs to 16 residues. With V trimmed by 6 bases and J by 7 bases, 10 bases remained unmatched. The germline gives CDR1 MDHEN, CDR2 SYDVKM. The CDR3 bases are TGTGCCAGCAGACTCGGGGCTAGCGGGAGGGGTAATGAGCAGTTCTTC. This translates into CASRLGASGRGNEQFF.

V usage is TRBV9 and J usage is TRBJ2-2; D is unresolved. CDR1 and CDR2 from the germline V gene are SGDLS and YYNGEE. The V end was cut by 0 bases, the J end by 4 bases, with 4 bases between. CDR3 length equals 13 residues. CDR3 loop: CASSVGATGELFF. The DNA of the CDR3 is TGTGCCAGCAGCGTAGGGGCCACCGGGGAGCTGTTTTTT.

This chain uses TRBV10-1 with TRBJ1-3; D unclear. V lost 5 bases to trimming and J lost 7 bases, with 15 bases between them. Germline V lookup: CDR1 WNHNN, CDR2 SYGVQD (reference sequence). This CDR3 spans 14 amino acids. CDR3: CASSPGNTVNTIYF. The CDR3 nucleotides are TGCGCCAGCAGTCCCGGGAACACGGTCAACACCATATATTTT.

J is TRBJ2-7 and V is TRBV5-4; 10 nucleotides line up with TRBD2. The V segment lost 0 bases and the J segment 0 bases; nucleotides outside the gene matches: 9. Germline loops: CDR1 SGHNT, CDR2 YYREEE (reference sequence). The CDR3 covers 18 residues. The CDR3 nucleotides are TGTGCCAGCAGCTTGGCCCCTAGCGGGAGCCCTAGCTCCTACGAGCAGTACTTC. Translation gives CASSLAPSGSPSSYEQYF.

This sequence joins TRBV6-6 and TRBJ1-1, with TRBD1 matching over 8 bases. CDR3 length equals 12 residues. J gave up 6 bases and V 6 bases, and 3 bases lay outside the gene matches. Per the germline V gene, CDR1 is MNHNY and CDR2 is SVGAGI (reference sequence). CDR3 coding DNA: TGTGCCAGCAGCTCGACAGGGGCTGAAGCTTTCTTT. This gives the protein CASSSTGAEAFF.

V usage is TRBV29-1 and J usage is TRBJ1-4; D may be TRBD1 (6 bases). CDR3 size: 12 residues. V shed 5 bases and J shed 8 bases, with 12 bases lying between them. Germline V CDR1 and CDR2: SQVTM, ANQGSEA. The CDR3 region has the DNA TGCAGCGTTTCAGGGGAGGGCGAAAAACTGTTTTTT. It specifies CSVSGEGEKLFF. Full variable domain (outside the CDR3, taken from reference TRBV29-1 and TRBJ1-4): SAVISQKPSRDICQRGTSLTIQCQVDSQVTMMFWYRQQPGQSLTLIATANQGSEATYESGFVIDKFPISRPNLTFSTLTVSNMSPEDSSIYLCSVSGEGEKLFFGSGTQLSVL.

Written as DNA, the CDR3 is TGTGCCAGCTCAAGCACGGGACAGGGGTTAGGTGTGGCCTACAATGAGCAGTTCTTC. Protein sequence: CASSSTGQGLGVAYNEQFF. The chain has TRBV2 and TRBJ2-1; 10 bases align to TRBD1. The germline V gene encodes CDR1 SNHLY and CDR2 FYNNEI. The CDR3 covers 19 residues. The V segment lost 8 bases and the J segment 2 bases; nucleotides outside the gene matches: 18.

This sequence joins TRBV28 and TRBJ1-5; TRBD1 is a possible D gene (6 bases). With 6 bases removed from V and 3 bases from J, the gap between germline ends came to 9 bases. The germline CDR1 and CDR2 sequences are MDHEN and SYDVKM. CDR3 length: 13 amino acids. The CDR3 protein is CASRTGLNQPQHF. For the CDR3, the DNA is TGTGCCAGCAGAACAGGGCTCAATCAGCCCCAGCATTTT. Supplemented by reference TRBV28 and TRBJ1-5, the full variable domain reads DVKVTQSSRYLVKRTGEKVFLECVQDMDHENMFWYRQDPGLGLRLIYFSYDVKMKEKGDIPEGYSVSREKKERFSLILESASTNQTSMYLCASRTGLNQPQHFGDGTRLSIL.